These 26 T cell receptor beta chains were sequenced from one sample in a study of T cell repertoires in cytomegalovirus infection. TCRdb analysed the reads with MiXCR anew, one entry per CDR3 protein. The table includes about 530,000 distinct CDR3 sequences, about 26% detected once. Material: PBMCs. These receptors were collected from a human donor in good health (CMV status not recorded). Some clones in this sample may be carry-over from other donors' samples.

The V gene is TRBV7-3, the J gene TRBJ2-3; D perhaps matches TRBD2 (5 bases). The V gene lost 2 bases and the J gene lost 14 bases, with 17 bases spanning the gap. There are 13 residues in the CDR3. Looked up from germline, CDR1 is SGHTA and CDR2 is FQGTGA. The CDR3 DNA is TGTGCCAGCAGCTTATTAGATGGGGTGGAGGTGTATTTT. It yields the protein CASSLLDGVEVYF. Looking up the rest from reference TRBV7-3 and TRBJ2-3 gives the full variable domain: GAGVSQTPSNKVTEKGKYVELRCDPISGHTALYWYRQSLGQGPEFLIYFQGTGAADDSGLPNDRFFAVRPEGSVSTLKIQRTERGDSAVYLCASSLLDGVEVYFGPGTRLTVL.

This clonotype showed up just a few times. The chain couples TRBV7-2 to TRBJ2-2; TRBD2 matches at 16 bases. Trimming cost V 5 bases and J 6 bases; bases outside gene matches: 12. The germline V gene has CDR1 SGHTA and CDR2 FQGNSA. The CDR3 runs 19 residues. CDR3 coding DNA: TGTGCCAGCAGCAGCTGGGGGACTAGCGGGAGGGCCCAGTCCGGGGAGCTGTTTTTT. It encodes CASSSWGTSGRAQSGELFF.

The V call is TRBV20-1, the J call TRBJ1-5; no firm D call. The CDR3 covers 14 residues. Trimming took 3 bases from V and 3 from J, leaving 12 bases between them. The V gene's germline CDR1 is DFQATT and CDR2 SNEGSKA (reference sequence). This chain's CDR3 is CSARKRGDNQPQHF. CDR3 coding DNA: TGCAGTGCTAGGAAGCGCGGGGACAATCAGCCCCAGCATTTT.

The DNA of the CDR3 is TGCGCCAGCAGCGTCCAATGGGGGGATGAAGCTTTCTTT. It codes for CASSVQWGDEAFF. The genes are TRBV5-1 and TRBJ1-1, with D possibly being TRBD1 (5 bases). The germline CDR1 and CDR2 sequences are SGHRS and YFSETQ. This CDR3 comprises 13 residues. Trimming shortened V by 4 bases and J by 7 bases, and 14 bases separated the two germline ends.

J is TRBJ1-1 and V is TRBV2; D might be TRBD1 (6 bases). With 5 bases removed from V and 7 bases from J, the gap between germline ends came to 11 bases. The CDR3 length is 12 residues. Germline values: CDR1 SNHLY, CDR2 FYNNEI. CDR3 residues: CASSRGLGEAFF. CDR3 nucleotide sequence: TGTGCCAGCAGTAGGGGGTTAGGTGAAGCTTTCTTT.

V and J are TRBV6-2 or TRBV6-3 and TRBJ2-3; unclear D gene. The length of the CDR3 is 12 residues. Per germline, CDR1 MNHEY and CDR2 SVGEGT. Trimming removed 0 bases at V and 6 bases at J, with 4 bases between. The CDR3 sequence is CASSYSWDTQYF. In DNA form, the CDR3 reads TGTGCCAGCAGTTACTCGTGGGATACGCAGTATTTT.

CDR3 coding DNA: TGTGCCAGCAGTACCCCGGGACGCACGGAGCAGTACGTC. Protein: CASSTPGRTEQYV. J is TRBJ2-7 and V is TRBV5-6; D is possibly TRBD1 or TRBD2 (5 bases each). Trimming cost V 5 bases and J 7 bases, with 16 bases left between them. The CDR3 extends over 13 amino acids. Germline CDR1 is SGHDT and CDR2 is YYEEEE.

In this sample, this clonotype turned up many times. The genes are TRBV7-2 and TRBJ2-3; D not resolved. In germline, CDR1 is SGHTA, CDR2 FQGNSA. Trimming stripped 1 base from V and 2 bases from J, with 4 bases between. CDR3 length: 13 residues. The CDR3 nucleotides read TGTGCCAGCAGCTTAGACGACACAGATACGCAGTATTTT. Its translation: CASSLDDTDTQYF.

The rearrangement joins TRBV2 to TRBJ2-1; D possibly corresponds to TRBD2 (5 bases). This CDR3 has 14 amino acids. The ends were cut back, 8 bases at V and 10 bases at J, with 21 bases in the middle. Germline V gene sequence: CDR1 SNHLY, CDR2 FYNNEI. CDR3 loop: CASVWFGSDREQFF. The CDR3 coding sequence is TGTGCCAGCGTCTGGTTTGGGAGTGACCGAGAGCAGTTCTTC. Full variable domain (remainder filled in from reference TRBV2 and TRBJ2-1): EPEVTQTPSHQVTQMGQEVILRCVPISNHLYFYWYRQILGQKVEFLVSFYNNEISEKSEIFDDQFSVERPDGSNFTLKIRSTKLEDSAMYFCASVWFGSDREQFFGPGTRLTVL.

This clonotype was observed at least ten times. The V call is TRBV11-2, the J call TRBJ2-7; a weak D match, TRBD2 (5 bases). The germline V gene has CDR1 SGHAT and CDR2 FQNNGV. V lost 0 bases to trimming and J lost 7 bases, with 10 bases between them. The CDR3 has 13 residues. CDR3 residues: CASSLDRGREQYV. In nucleotides, the CDR3 is TGTGCCAGCAGCTTAGATCGGGGTCGAGAGCAGTACGTC.

The chain combines TRBV6-5 with TRBJ1-6; D perhaps matches TRBD1 (6 bases). V lost 6 bases, J lost 10 bases, and 19 bases lay in between. Germline CDR1 and CDR2: MNHEY and SVGAGI. The CDR3 has 15 amino acids. The CDR3 region is CASSHRGGKGSPLHF. CDR3 nucleotides: TGTGCCAGCAGCCACCGAGGGGGAAAGGGATCACCCCTCCACTTT.

The V and J genes are TRBV25-1 and TRBJ2-1, with 12 positions matching TRBD1. Germline CDR1 is MGHDK and CDR2 is SYGVNS. V shed 3 bases and J 5 bases; nucleotides not matched to a gene: 8. The CDR3 totals 17 residues. CDR3 nucleotides: TGTGCCAGCAGTGACCCGGGACAGGGGGCGAGGAACAATGAGCAGTTCTTC. Translation gives CASSDPGQGARNNEQFF.

V usage is TRBV30 and J usage is TRBJ2-3; a weak D match, TRBD1 (5 bases). Per the germline V gene, CDR1 is GTSNPN and CDR2 is SVGIG (reference sequence). This CDR3 is 14 amino acids long. In nucleotides, the CDR3 is TGTGCGTGTACAGGCAGATACAGCACAGATACGCAGTATTTT. Translating it yields CACTGRYSTDTQYF.

The chain couples TRBV7-6 to TRBJ2-7; D is possibly TRBD1 (6 bases). Germline lookup yields CDR1 SGHVS and CDR2 FNYEAQ. CDR3 length: 15 amino acids. V shed 4 bases and J shed 5 bases, with 18 bases lying between them. Here the CDR3 DNA reads TGTGCCAGCAGCTACGGGACATCCCCGGGACACGAGCAGTACTTC. This translates into CASSYGTSPGHEQYF.

The chain has TRBV29-1 and TRBJ1-1, with D unresolved. The CDR3 loop spans 14 amino acids. The germline V gene has CDR1 SQVTM and CDR2 ANQGSEA. Trimming cost V 6 bases and J 0 bases, with 14 bases left between them. CDR3 sequence (DNA): TGCAGCGTGACCAAACAAGACATGAACACTGAAGCTTTCTTT. The encoded protein is CSVTKQDMNTEAFF.

This clonotype turned up a few times. This chain connects TRBV12-3 or TRBV12-4 to TRBJ2-3; maybe TRBD2 (6 bases). Between the trimmed V and J ends, which lost 6 bases and 1 base, there was a span of 11 bases. The CDR3 consists of 14 residues. The CDR3 reads CASRAGPRTDTQYF. The CDR3, as DNA: TGTGCCAGCAGGGCGGGACCGCGCACAGATACGCAGTATTTT.

This clonotype has just a few counts. This rearrangement joins TRBV2 to TRBJ2-1; possibly TRBD1 for D (5 bases). With 2 bases removed from V and 5 bases from J, the gap between germline ends came to 10 bases. The CDR3 totals 14 residues. CDR1 and CDR2 from the germline V gene are SNHLY and FYNNEI. CDR3 DNA: TGTGCCAGCAGTGAAAGCAGGGCGGACAATGAGCAGTTCTTC. Translation: CASSESRADNEQFF.

The CDR3 nucleotides read TGCGCCAGCAGCTTGGACGATAGCGGGAGGGCCGGGCAGTACTTC. It specifies CASSLDDSGRAGQYF. The J gene is TRBJ2-7, the V gene TRBV5-1, with TRBD2 identical over 11 bases. CDR3 length: 15 residues. V lost 0 bases, J lost 9 bases, and 8 bases stayed unmatched. Germline assignment: CDR1 SGHRS and CDR2 YFSETQ.

This clonotype has at least ten counts. The rearrangement links TRBV6-1 to TRBJ2-7, with no clear D. The V end lost 7 bases, the J end lost 5 bases, and 12 bases lay between the germline ends. This CDR3 contains 12 residues. Germline values: CDR1 MNHNS, CDR2 SASEGT. The CDR3 loop reads CASISSWDEQYF. CDR3 DNA: TGTGCCAGCATATCCAGCTGGGACGAGCAGTACTTC.

This clonotype was observed a few times. This chain joins TRBV30 and TRBJ1-1; a weak D match, TRBD1 (6 bases). The CDR3 contains 13 residues. The germline gives CDR1 GTSNPN, CDR2 SVGIG (reference sequence). V lost 0 bases, J lost 3 bases, and 8 bases lay in between. The chain's CDR3 is CAWSVRGYTEAFF. The CDR3 region has the DNA TGTGCCTGGAGTGTAAGGGGGTACACTGAAGCTTTCTTT.

This chain uses TRBV20-1 with TRBJ2-2; perhaps TRBD2 as D (6 bases). Germline V gives CDR1 DFQATT, CDR2 SNEGSKA (reference sequence). V was clipped by 3 bases and J by 1 base, with 12 bases between them. The CDR3 length is 15 residues. The CDR3: CSARSPGGNTGELFF. The CDR3 bases are TGCAGTGCTAGGAGCCCCGGGGGGAACACCGGGGAGCTGTTTTTT.

The V and J genes are TRBV28 and TRBJ2-7; 8 bases match TRBD2. The V gene end was trimmed by 10 bases and the J gene end by 3 bases; junction bases not matched to a gene: 17. This CDR3 has 16 amino acids. Germline values: CDR1 MDHEN, CDR2 SYDVKM. The CDR3 DNA reads TGTGCCACCGAGCGGGAGACAAGAAAAAGAAACTACGAGCAGTACTTC. Translation: CATERETRKRNYEQYF.

Only a few counts were recorded for this clonotype. The gene calls are TRBV28 and TRBJ1-1, with 8 bases that match TRBD1. Trimming at V came to 8 bases and at J to 6 bases, leaving 11 bases not matched to a gene. CDR3 size: 14 residues. Germline V gene sequence: CDR1 MDHEN, CDR2 SYDVKM. CDR3 sequence: CASGRQGKAAEAFF. The CDR3 bases are TGTGCCAGCGGCAGACAGGGGAAGGCGGCTGAAGCTTTCTTT.

The chain combines TRBV6-5 with TRBJ2-5; D gene uncertain. With 7 bases removed from V and 5 bases from J, the gap between germline ends came to 11 bases. Germline V gene sequence: CDR1 MNHEY, CDR2 SVGAGI. The length of the CDR3 is 12 residues. The CDR3 nucleotides are TGTGCCAGCAAAGGGTTTTCGGAGACCCAGTACTTC. Protein sequence: CASKGFSETQYF.

This chain joins TRBV5-3 and TRBJ2-1, with 7 bases matching TRBD2. TRBV5-3 is flagged as an ORF with uncertain function. This CDR3 has 13 residues. Losses at the gene ends were 8 bases for V and 6 bases for J; bases not matched to a gene: 8. CDR3 nucleotide sequence: TGTGCCAGTTACCGGGACTACGCCAATGAGCAGTTCTTC. This encodes CASYRDYANEQFF.

This chain links TRBV6-5 with TRBJ2-1, with 14 positions matching TRBD2. The CDR3 is 15 amino acids. V trimming: 0 bases; J trimming: 9 bases; junction bases outside the gene matches: 1. Looked up from germline, CDR1 is MNHEY and CDR2 is SVGAGI. Written as DNA, the CDR3 is TGTGCCAGCAGTTACTCGGGACTAGCGGGAGTTGAGCAGTTCTTC. Translation: CASSYSGLAGVEQFF.